Listed below are T cell receptor beta chains from one sample, sequenced in a study of T cells in Graves' hyperthyroidism and ophthalmopathy. TCRdb reanalysed the multiplex PCR reads using MiXCR and keeps one entry per CDR3 protein. The sample yields about 350,000 distinct CDR3 sequences, 12% to 15% seen once. The material sequenced was blood. These receptors all come from a woman in her 40s with Graves' ophthalmopathy. Each CDR3 is given with its conserved first and last residue. A D gene is named only where the DNA matches it firmly. Part of the rows lack a size; the others show once, few, many or a class for expanded clones.

clone size | CDR3 length | J gene | V gene | D gene | CDR3 DNA | CDR3 protein
many | 14 | TRBJ1-5 | TRBV2 | TRBD1 | TGTGCCAGTAAACCGGGACAGGGTGGTCAGCCCCAGCATTTT | CASKPGQGGQPQHF
few | 16 | TRBJ2-2 | TRBV19 | TRBD2 | TGTGCCAGTAGTATTTATTCGGGAGGAGGGACCGGGGAGCTGTTTTTT | CASSIYSGGGTGELFF
many | 15 | TRBJ1-1 | TRBV5-6 | - | TGTGCCAGCAGCCCGGAAGGGATGGGGAACACTGAAGCTTTCTTT | CASSPEGMGNTEAFF
few | 15 | TRBJ2-4 | TRBV20-1 | TRBD2 | TGCAGTGCTGGGATACCGGGACTAGCGAAAAACATTCAGTACTTC | CSAGIPGLAKNIQYF
few | 14 | TRBJ2-1 | TRBV20-1 | - | TGCAGTGCTAATCTTAGGGGCTCCTACAATGAGCAGTTCTTC | CSANLRGSYNEQFF
many | 12 | TRBJ2-3 | TRBV6-5 | - | TGTGCCAGCAGTTACCCCCCAGCTACGCAGTATTTT | CASSYPPATQYF
few | 15 | TRBJ2-5 | TRBV7-9 | TRBD2 | TGTGCCAGCAGCCCCAAGACTAGCGGGAGGGAGACCCAGTACTTC | CASSPKTSGRETQYF
few | 15 | TRBJ1-4 | TRBV20-1 | TRBD1 | TGCAGTGCTAGAGCGACAGGGTTGACTAATGAAAAACTGTTTTTT | CSARATGLTNEKLFF
many | 16 | TRBJ2-1 | TRBV12-3/TRBV12-4 | TRBD2 | TGTGCCAGCAGTTTAGCGGGAACTAGCGGGAGCAATGAGCAGTTCTTC | CASSLAGTSGSNEQFF
many | 16 | TRBJ2-5 | TRBV7-2 | TRBD2 | TGTGCCAGCAGCTTACTAGCGGGAGGGCCGGGAGAGACCCAGTACTTC | CASSLLAGGPGETQYF
- | 16 | TRBJ1-4 | TRBV5-6 | - | TGTGCCAGCAGTCTATGGCTAGGGAGTGCTAATGAAAAACTGTTTTTT | CASSLWLGSANEKLFF
many | 13 | TRBJ2-3 | TRBV29-1 | TRBD2 | TGCAGCGTCCTAGCGGGAGCTCCAGATACGCAGTATTTT | CSVLAGAPDTQYF
many | 15 | TRBJ2-5 | TRBV27 | - | TGTGCCAGCAGTTTAAGGTATCCCTCACAAGAGACCCAGTACTTC | CASSLRYPSQETQYF
few | 14 | TRBJ2-7 | TRBV6-1 | TRBD2 | TGTGCCAGCAGCCGGCAGCGGGAGGCCTACGAGCAGTACTTC | CASSRQREAYEQYF
many | 15 | TRBJ1-5 | TRBV7-9 | TRBD1 | TGTGCCAGCAGCCGCCACGGACAGGCCACTGGGCCCCAGCATTTT | CASSRHGQATGPQHF
many | 14 | TRBJ1-2 | TRBV2 | - | TGTGCCAGCAGTAAGACAGGAGCCGACTATGGCTACACCTTC | CASSKTGADYGYTF
many | 13 | TRBJ1-5 | TRBV2 | - | TGTGCCAGCAGTGAAGCGCGGGGACAGCCCCAGCATTTT | CASSEARGQPQHF
many | 16 | TRBJ2-5 | TRBV10-3 | TRBD1 | TGTGCCATCAGTGAGTCGAGGGGACAGGATCAAGAGACCCAGTACTTC | CAISESRGQDQETQYF
many | 17 | TRBJ1-2 | TRBV3-1 | - | TGTGCCAGCAGCCAAGGCGTAGAAGAGTGGCCCGACTATGGCTACACCTTC | CASSQGVEEWPDYGYTF
- | 12 | TRBJ1-1 | TRBV19 | - | TGTGCCAGTAGTGATGGACGGACTGAAGCTTTCTTT | CASSDGRTEAFF
many | 15 | TRBJ1-1 | TRBV7-2 | - | TGTGCCAGCAGCTTATTCGGGCCTATGAACACTGAAGCTTTCTTT | CASSLFGPMNTEAFF
few | 13 | TRBJ1-2 | TRBV5-6 | - | TGTGTCAGCAGCACCGCACAGGGCTATGGCTACACCTTC | CVSSTAQGYGYTF
many | 15 | TRBJ2-2 | TRBV28 | - | TGTGCCAGCAGCTCCGTCAGGGAGTACACCGGGGAGCTGTTTTTT | CASSSVREYTGELFF
many | 13 | TRBJ2-7 | TRBV20-1 | TRBD2 | TGCAGTGCTAGGGGCGGGGGGGCGACCGAGCAGTACTTC | CSARGGGATEQYF
- | 15 | TRBJ2-5 | TRBV7-9 | - | TGTGCCAGCAGCCTGACTGCGGGGAGACAAGAGACCCAGTACTTC | CASSLTAGRQETQYF
few | 16 | TRBJ1-4 | TRBV19 | - | TGTGCCAGTAGTATTGGGGTTGCGATTCCTAATGAAAAACTGTTTTTT | CASSIGVAIPNEKLFF
many | 14 | TRBJ2-7 | TRBV10-3 | TRBD1 | TGTGCCATCAGTAACCGGGACAGGGTCAACGAGCAGTACTTC | CAISNRDRVNEQYF
many | 13 | TRBJ1-1 | TRBV6-1 | - | TGTGCCAGCAGTCTATCAAGGGTATCTGAAGCTTTCTTT | CASSLSRVSEAFF
- | 17 | TRBJ2-3 | TRBV4-1 | TRBD2 | TGCGCCAGCAGCCAAGATCCGGAGGGAGGGCCCACAGATACGCAGTATTTT | CASSQDPEGGPTDTQYF
few | 15 | TRBJ2-1 | TRBV2 | TRBD2 | TGTGCCAGCAGGAGATCTGCCGGGACTAGCGGGAGACCATTCTTC | CASRRSAGTSGRPFF
- | 17 | TRBJ2-7 | TRBV5-1 | TRBD2 | TGTGCCAGCAGCTTCATCCTAGCGGGACTCGGCGTCTACGAGCAGTACTTC | CASSFILAGLGVYEQYF
few | 15 | TRBJ1-2 | TRBV3-1 | - | TGTGCCAGCAGCCAAGTGGGGCGGACCTACTATGGCTACACCTTC | CASSQVGRTYYGYTF
many | 15 | TRBJ1-2 | TRBV12-3/TRBV12-4 | - | TGTGCCAGCAGTCCCCCCCGGGGAGGGAAAGATGGCTACACCTTC | CASSPPRGGKDGYTF
many | 14 | TRBJ2-1 | TRBV2 | TRBD2 | TGTGCCAGCAGCTTAGCGGGGGAGGGCAATGAGCAGTTCTTC | CASSLAGEGNEQFF
many | 15 | TRBJ1-4 | TRBV2 | - | TGTGCCAGCACCGGGGGGCGTGCAACTAATGAAAAACTGTTTTTT | CASTGGRATNEKLFF
many | 13 | TRBJ1-1 | TRBV7-9 | TRBD1 | TGTGCCACCATCGGACAGGGGATCCCCGGAGCTTTCTTT | CATIGQGIPGAFF
many | 15 | TRBJ2-2 | TRBV7-2 | TRBD2 | TGTGCCAGCAGCCCGACTAGCGGAAACACCGGGGAGCTGTTTTTT | CASSPTSGNTGELFF
few | 17 | TRBJ1-5 | TRBV4-1 | TRBD1 | TGCGCCAGCAGCCACTCCACAGGGGGATATAGCAATCAGCCCCAGCATTTT | CASSHSTGGYSNQPQHF
few | 13 | TRBJ2-3 | TRBV29-1 | - | TGCAGCGTTGGCCCGCGACTGTCAGATACGCAGTATTTT | CSVGPRLSDTQYF
many | 16 | TRBJ2-2 | TRBV11-2 | - | TGTGCCAGCAGCCCAACTAGGGCCCTAGGGGCCGGGGAGCTGTTTTTT | CASSPTRALGAGELFF
many | 16 | TRBJ2-7 | TRBV20-1 | - | TGCAGTGCTAGAGATTTGGGTTCCGGACTCGATGGCGAGCAGTACTTC | CSARDLGSGLDGEQYF
- | 16 | TRBJ1-1 | TRBV19 | - | TGTGCCAGTAGGAAGAGGTTTGGGCTGGAGAACACTGAAGCTTTCTTT | CASRKRFGLENTEAFF
many | 14 | TRBJ2-5 | TRBV27 | - | TGTGCCAGCAGCCAAGCGACAGGTGGAGAGACCCAGTACTTC | CASSQATGGETQYF
many | 14 | TRBJ1-2 | TRBV19 | TRBD1 | TGTGCCAGTAGTCAGGACAGGGGGCTTCGCGGCTACACCTTC | CASSQDRGLRGYTF
- | 16 | TRBJ1-4 | TRBV19 | TRBD1 | TGTGCCAGTAAGGGCGGTTTTCGGGACAGGTTACGAAAACTGTTTTTT | CASKGGFRDRLRKLFF
- | 13 | TRBJ2-3 | TRBV7-9 | - | TGTGCCAGCAGCTGGGTCGAGGCAGATACGCAGTATTTT | CASSWVEADTQYF
many | 15 | TRBJ2-7 | TRBV6-2/TRBV6-3 | TRBD2 | TGTGCCAGCCTCCTCTCCGGGGGGGGCTCCTACGAGCAGTACTTC | CASLLSGGGSYEQYF
few | 15 | TRBJ2-1 | TRBV20-1 | TRBD2 | TGCAGTGCTAGAGTCAATAGCGGGAGGGTAGGTGAGCAGTTCTTC | CSARVNSGRVGEQFF
many | 11 | TRBJ2-1 | TRBV2 | - | TGTGCCAACAGGGTGGCCGATGAGCAGTTCTTC | CANRVADEQFF
many | 13 | TRBJ1-2 | TRBV18 | - | TGTGCCAGCTCACCCGACAAGTTCTATGGCTACACCTTC | CASSPDKFYGYTF
many | 12 | TRBJ2-1 | TRBV29-1 | TRBD1 | TGCAGCGTGAGACAGGGGAACTTGGAGCAGTTCTTC | CSVRQGNLEQFF
few | 15 | TRBJ1-1 | TRBV27 | - | TGTGCCAGCAGTTTAAGTTCGGCCGGGATCCCTGAAGCTTTCTTT | CASSLSSAGIPEAFF
- | 14 | TRBJ1-1 | TRBV19 | - | TGTGCCAGTAGGTCTTGGGCGGGGGACACTGAAGCTTTCTTT | CASRSWAGDTEAFF
many | 12 | TRBJ1-2 | TRBV29-1 | TRBD1 | TGCAGCGTTGAGACAGGGGATTATGGCTACACCTTC | CSVETGDYGYTF
few | 15 | TRBJ2-1 | TRBV27 | TRBD2 | TGTGCCAGCAGTCCGCTAGCGGGAGTTTATGGTGAGCAGTTCTTC | CASSPLAGVYGEQFF
- | 16 | TRBJ2-7 | TRBV6-1 | - | TGTGCCAGCAGTGAAGCGCTTCATAGGGCGCGGGACGAGCAGTACTTC | CASSEALHRARDEQYF
many | 14 | TRBJ2-1 | TRBV12-3/TRBV12-4 | - | TGTGCCAGCAGTTTATTCTCCGAGGACAATGAGCAGTTCTTC | CASSLFSEDNEQFF
- | 14 | TRBJ2-1 | TRBV20-1 | TRBD2 | TGCAGTGCTAGAAAAGCGGGAGTTGGGAATGAGCAGTTCTTC | CSARKAGVGNEQFF
many | 13 | TRBJ2-7 | TRBV10-3 | TRBD1 | TGTGCCATATCGGGACAGGGAACCTACGAGCAGTACTTC | CAISGQGTYEQYF
- | 18 | TRBJ1-2 | TRBV9 | - | TGTGCCAGCAGCGTAGAGGTCGGGGGGCCCACCTCTAACTATGGCTACACCTTC | CASSVEVGGPTSNYGYTF